Shown below are 9 T cell receptor beta chains from a single sample sequenced in a study of blood T cells in healthy people across ages. A sample-barcoded 5' primer and a J-beta primer mix were used in a second PCR of about 7 to 11 cycles. TCRdb reprocessed the 5' RACE reads via MiXCR and lists one record per CDR3 protein. The table lists 790,000 or so distinct CDR3 sequences, roughly 56% of them singletons. The sample comprised blood. The source of these receptors is a man between 40 and 49 years old in good health.

The chain links TRBV11-2 to TRBJ2-3, with 7 nucleotides matching TRBD2. After removal of 5 bases from V and 2 bases from J, the junction contained 7 bases not matched to a gene. Germline assignment: CDR1 SGHAT and CDR2 FQNNGV. The length of the CDR3 is 15 residues. The DNA of the CDR3 is TGTGCCAGCAGCCTAGCGGCAAGTCCCACAGATACGCAGTATTTT. The encoded protein is CASSLAASPTDTQYF.

The chain joins TRBV21-1 to TRBJ2-5; TRBD1 is taken as the D call from the table, unchecked against the DNA. TRBV21-1 constitutes a pseudogene. The CDR3 loop spans 15 amino acids. CDR3 loop: CASSKDFGTQETQYF. CDR3 nucleotides: TGTGCCAGCAGCAAAGATTTCGGGACGCAAGAGACCCAGTACTTC.

The chain employs TRBV7-2 and TRBJ2-5, with D possibly matching TRBD2 (5 bases). The CDR3 consists of 16 residues. V was cut by 1 base and J by 1 base, with 13 bases left in between. Germline loops: CDR1 SGHTA, CDR2 FQGNSA. In DNA, the CDR3 is TGTGCCAGCAGCTTAGGACCTGGACTTCTCCAAGAGACCCAGTACTTC. Translated, it gives CASSLGPGLLQETQYF.

The V and J genes are TRBV6-6 and TRBJ2-1, with D maybe TRBD1 (5 bases). The V and J ends lost 7 bases and 3 bases respectively, with 10 bases between them. CDR3 length: 13 residues. The germline CDR1 and CDR2 sequences are MNHNY and SVGAGI (reference sequence). For the CDR3, the DNA is TGTGCCAGCATTAGAGACAGCTACAATGAGCAGTTCTTC. Protein: CASIRDSYNEQFF.

This clonotype was counted a few times. V is TRBV4-3 and J is TRBJ1-5, with 8 bases aligning to TRBD1. The CDR3 loop spans 13 amino acids. Germline V lookup: CDR1 LGHNA, CDR2 YSLEER. V trimming: 3 bases; J trimming: 5 bases; junction bases outside the gene matches: 0. CDR3 protein: CASSQGQDQPQHF. CDR3 in DNA: TGCGCCAGCAGCCAGGGACAGGATCAGCCCCAGCATTTT.

This clonotype was detected once. The V gene is TRBV7-2, the J gene TRBJ1-4; D is unclear. CDR1 and CDR2 (germline): SGHTA, FQGNSA. This CDR3 is built from 13 residues. Trimming left V 4 bases short and J 8 bases short, with 11 bases between. The CDR3 coding sequence is TGTGCCAGCAGCTCGCCCCCATCGGAAAAACTGTTTTTT. Its translation is CASSSPPSEKLFF.

V gene TRBV12-3 or TRBV12-4 combines with J gene TRBJ2-3; 7 bases agree with TRBD2. The CDR3 loop spans 13 amino acids. V dropped 6 bases and J dropped 5; count of bases not matched to a gene: 5. The CDR3 sequence: CASRTGGIDTQYF. The CDR3 DNA follows: TGTGCCAGCAGAACGGGGGGTATAGATACGCAGTATTTT.

This clonotype was detected only a few times. The rearrangement uses TRBV7-3 and TRBJ1-2; 8 bases agree with TRBD1. Germline lookup yields CDR1 SGHTA and CDR2 FQGTGA. The junction had 8 bases not matched to a gene; V was cut back by 6 bases and J by 2 bases. This CDR3 has 15 residues. CDR3 in amino acids: CASSPGQGHNYGYTF. The CDR3, as DNA: TGTGCCAGCAGTCCCGGACAGGGCCACAACTATGGCTACACCTTC. Complete variable domain (other parts from reference TRBV7-3 and TRBJ1-2): GAGVSQTPSNKVTEKGKYVELRCDPISGHTALYWYRQSLGQGPEFLIYFQGTGAADDSGLPNDRFFAVRPEGSVSTLKIQRTERGDSAVYLCASSPGQGHNYGYTFGSGTRLTVV.

The chain recombines TRBV29-1 with TRBJ1-1, with 9 bases aligning to TRBD1. Unmatched junction bases numbered 8, after V lost 7 bases and J lost 5 bases. CDR1 and CDR2 (germline): SQVTM, ANQGSEA. The CDR3 covers 13 residues. This CDR3 reads CSGTDRGNTEAFF. The CDR3 DNA reads TGCAGCGGGACCGACAGGGGGAATACTGAAGCTTTCTTT.